These 10 T cell receptor beta chains originate from one sample sequenced in a study of CXCR3-negative and CXCR3-positive naive CD8 T cells. The TRB libraries of cDNA were built by UMI-labeled 5' RACE. TCRdb re-analyzed the 5' RACE reads; it lists each CDR3 protein once, without DNA. This sample's table has tens of thousands of distinct CDR3 sequences. The sample was naive CXCR3- CD8+ T cells from blood. Subset denoted: CD45RO-CCR7+CD27+CD95- naive CD8+ T cells lacking CXCR3 (TNR3-). The receptors come from a human donor in good health. Some clones in this sample may be carry-over from other donors' samples.

The chain couples TRBV7-9 to TRBJ1-2; TCRdb designates TRBD1, a call that cannot be tested without DNA. CDR1 and CDR2 from the germline V gene are SEHNR and FQNEAQ (reference sequence). This CDR3 region has 13 residues. Here the CDR3 reads CASSSTGAWGYTF. Based on the CDR3 plus reference TRBV7-9 and TRBJ1-2, the full variable domain is DTGVSQNPRHKITKRGQNVTFRCDPISEHNRLYWYRQTLGQGPEFLTYFQNEAQLEKSRLLSDRFSAERPKGSFSTLEIQRTEQGDSAMYLCASSSTGAWGYTFGSGTRLTVV.

The chain uses TRBV7-2 and TRBJ2-7. Germline V CDR1 and CDR2: SGHTA, FQGNSA. This CDR3 is built from 14 residues. Here the CDR3 reads CASSTAGGPYEQYF.

The chain carries TRBV27 and TRBJ2-6; absent DNA, TCRdb's TRBD1 call cannot be checked. There are 17 residues in the CDR3. Germline loops: CDR1 MNHEY, CDR2 SMNVEV (reference sequence). The CDR3 protein is CASSRRGQSSGANVLTF.

V gene TRBV7-8 combines with J gene TRBJ2-3; TCRdb picks TRBD2, but there is no DNA to check that call. The germline V gene encodes CDR1 SGHVS and CDR2 FQNEAQ. CDR3 length: 21 amino acids. CDR3: CASSLALIISIAGGNTDTQYF.

This chain links TRBV7-9 with TRBJ2-7; no DNA is available, so the TRBD1 call from TCRdb remains unchecked. Per the germline V gene, CDR1 is SEHNR and CDR2 is FQNEAQ (reference sequence). The CDR3 has 15 residues. CDR3 sequence: CASSFGQGSDYEQYF.

V usage is TRBV6-2 or TRBV6-3 and J usage is TRBJ1-2. This CDR3 is 12 amino acids long. The germline CDR1 and CDR2 sequences are MNHEY and SVGEGT. The CDR3 loop is CASSTYMDGYTF.

The chain employs TRBV23-1 and TRBJ2-2; TCRdb returns TRBD2, unconfirmable since there is no DNA. TRBV23-1 is classed as an ORF, of uncertain function. The CDR3 runs 18 residues. The CDR3 here is CASSQGLAGGPNTGELFF.

The genes are TRBV28 and TRBJ2-7; the TRBD2 assignment by TCRdb is unverifiable without DNA. Germline V gene sequence: CDR1 MDHEN, CDR2 SYDVKM. The length of the CDR3 is 15 residues. CDR3 protein: CASSLRLAGGYEHYF.

The CDR3 protein is CASSQDITSGRIHEQFF. The V and J genes are TRBV4-3 and TRBJ2-1; without DNA, the TCRdb call of TRBD2 cannot be checked. The CDR3 is 17 residues long. Germline V gives CDR1 LGHNA, CDR2 YSLEER.

This chain uses TRBV29-1 with TRBJ2-7; no DNA is available, so the TRBD2 call from TCRdb remains unchecked. Germline CDR1 is SQVTM and CDR2 is ANQGSEA. CDR3 length: 12 amino acids. The chain's CDR3 is CSVASGSFEQYF.